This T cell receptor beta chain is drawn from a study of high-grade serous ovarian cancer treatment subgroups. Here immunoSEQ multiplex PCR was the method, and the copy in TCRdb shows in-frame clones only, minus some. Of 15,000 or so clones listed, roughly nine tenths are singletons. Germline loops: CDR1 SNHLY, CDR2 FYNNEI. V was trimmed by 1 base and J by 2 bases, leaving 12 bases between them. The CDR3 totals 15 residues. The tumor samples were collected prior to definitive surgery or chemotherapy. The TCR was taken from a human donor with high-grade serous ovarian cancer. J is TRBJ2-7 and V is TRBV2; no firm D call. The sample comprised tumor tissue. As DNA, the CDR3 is TGTGCCAGCAGTGAAGGGTACAGCTCCGCCTACGAGCAGTACTTC. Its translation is CASSEGYSSAYEQYF.